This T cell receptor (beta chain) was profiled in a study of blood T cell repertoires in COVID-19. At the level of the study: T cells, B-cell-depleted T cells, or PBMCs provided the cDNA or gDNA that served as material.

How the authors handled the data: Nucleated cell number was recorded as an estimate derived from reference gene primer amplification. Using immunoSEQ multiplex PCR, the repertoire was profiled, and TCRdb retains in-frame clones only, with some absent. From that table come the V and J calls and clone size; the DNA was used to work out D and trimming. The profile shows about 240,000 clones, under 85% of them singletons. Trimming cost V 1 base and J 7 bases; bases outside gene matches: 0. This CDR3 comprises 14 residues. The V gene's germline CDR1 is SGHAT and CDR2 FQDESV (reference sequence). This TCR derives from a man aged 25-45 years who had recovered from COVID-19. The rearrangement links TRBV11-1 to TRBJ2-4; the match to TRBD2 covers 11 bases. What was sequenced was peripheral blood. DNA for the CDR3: TGTGCCAGCAGCTTAGGGACTAGCGGGAACATTCAGTACTTC. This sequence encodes CASSLGTSGNIQYF. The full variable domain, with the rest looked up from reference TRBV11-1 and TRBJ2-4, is EAEVAQSPRYKITEKSQAVAFWCDPISGHATLYWYRQILGQGPELLVQFQDESVVDDSQLPKDRFSAERLKGVDSTLKIQPAELGDSAMYLCASSLGTSGNIQYFGAGTRLSVL.